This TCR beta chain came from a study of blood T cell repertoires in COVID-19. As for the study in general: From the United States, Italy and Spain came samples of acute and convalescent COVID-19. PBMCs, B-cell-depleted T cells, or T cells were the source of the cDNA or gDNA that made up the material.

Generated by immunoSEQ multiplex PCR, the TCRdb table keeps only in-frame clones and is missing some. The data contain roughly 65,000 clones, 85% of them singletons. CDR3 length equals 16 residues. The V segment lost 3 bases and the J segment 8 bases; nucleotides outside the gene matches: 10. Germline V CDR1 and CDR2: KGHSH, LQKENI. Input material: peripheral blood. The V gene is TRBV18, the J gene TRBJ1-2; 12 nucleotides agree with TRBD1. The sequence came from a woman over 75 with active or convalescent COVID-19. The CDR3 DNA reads TGTGCCAGCTCACCGGGACAGGGGGCGAGGTCCTACGGCTACACCTTC. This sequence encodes CASSPGQGARSYGYTF. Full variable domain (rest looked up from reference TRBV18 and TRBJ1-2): NAGVMQNPRHLVRRRGQEARLRCSPMKGHSHVYWYRQLPEEGLKFMVYLQKENIIDESGMPKERFSAEFPKEGPSILRIQQVVRGDSAAYFCASSPGQGARSYGYTFGSGTRLTVV.